These T cell receptor beta chains were read from a single sample in a study of T cells after yellow fever vaccination. In TCRdb, the 5' RACE reads were re-called with MiXCR into one record per CDR3 protein. In the table there are under 15,000 distinct CDR3 sequences, roughly 8% of which are singletons. The sequences come from PBMCs, either bulk or a sorted T-cell subset (CD4+, CD8+, memory, or dextramer-sorted; not recorded which), collected on the day of the yellow fever booster vaccination. The receptors derive from a man aged 18 to 30 who received the YFV17D yellow fever vaccine. Each CDR3 is given with its conserved first and last residue. A D gene is named only where the DNA matches it firmly. Not every row has a clone size; where given, it reads once, few, many or a size class.

clone size: many; J gene: TRBJ2-2; D gene: .; V gene: TRBV7-8; CDR3 length: 15; CDR3 protein: CASSLAEQTTGELFF; CDR3 DNA: TGTGCCAGCAGCTTAGCGGAACAGACCACCGGGGAGCTGTTTTTT
clone size: many; J gene: TRBJ1-1; D gene: .; V gene: TRBV7-2; CDR3 length: 13; CDR3 protein: CASSTQTNTEAFF; CDR3 DNA: TGTGCCAGCAGCACACAGACGAACACTGAAGCTTTCTTT
clone size: many; J gene: TRBJ2-5; D gene: .; V gene: TRBV11-2; CDR3 length: 13; CDR3 protein: CASSLRWGETQYF; CDR3 DNA: TGTGCCAGCAGCCTACGATGGGGAGAGACCCAGTACTTC
clone size: many; J gene: TRBJ2-5; D gene: TRBD2; V gene: TRBV10-3; CDR3 length: 19; CDR3 protein: CAISDSPPGGRTYQETQYF; CDR3 DNA: TGTGCCATCAGTGATTCCCCACCGGGGGGGCGAACCTACCAAGAGACCCAGTACTTC
clone size: many; J gene: TRBJ2-3; D gene: .; V gene: TRBV5-5; CDR3 length: 12; CDR3 protein: CASSPDTDTQYF; CDR3 DNA: TGTGCCAGCAGCCCTGACACAGATACGCAGTATTTT
clone size: medium-sized; J gene: TRBJ2-3; D gene: .; V gene: TRBV5-1; CDR3 length: 16; CDR3 protein: CASSLEGRRFTDTQYF; CDR3 DNA: TGCGCCAGCAGCTTGGAGGGTCGAAGATTCACAGATACGCAGTATTTT
clone size: many; J gene: TRBJ2-5; D gene: TRBD2; V gene: TRBV7-6; CDR3 length: 14; CDR3 protein: CASSLPGGRQTQYF; CDR3 DNA: TGTGCCAGCAGCCTACCCGGGGGGAGACAGACCCAGTACTTC
clone size: many; J gene: TRBJ1-1; D gene: .; V gene: TRBV7-2; CDR3 length: 14; CDR3 protein: CASSLLRGRTEAFF; CDR3 DNA: TGTGCCAGCAGCTTACTCAGGGGTAGGACTGAAGCTTTCTTT
clone size: medium-sized; J gene: TRBJ1-5; D gene: .; V gene: TRBV30; CDR3 length: 12; CDR3 protein: CAWSHPKEPQHF; CDR3 DNA: TGTGCCTGGAGTCACCCCAAGGAGCCCCAGCATTTT
clone size: many; J gene: TRBJ2-3; D gene: .; V gene: TRBV5-4; CDR3 length: 15; CDR3 protein: CASSSRDGSTDTQYF; CDR3 DNA: TGTGCCAGCAGCTCCCGGGACGGTAGCACAGATACGCAGTATTTT
clone size: .; J gene: TRBJ1-2; D gene: .; V gene: TRBV7-3; CDR3 length: 14; CDR3 protein: CASSLTGGDYGYTF; CDR3 DNA: TGTGCCAGCAGCTTAACGGGGGGTGACTATGGCTACACCTTC
clone size: .; J gene: TRBJ1-3; D gene: TRBD1; V gene: TRBV10-3; CDR3 length: 14; CDR3 protein: CAIRDTGQGNTIYF; CDR3 DNA: TGTGCCATCAGAGACACGGGACAGGGAAACACCATATATTTT
clone size: many; J gene: TRBJ2-1; D gene: TRBD2; V gene: TRBV7-3; CDR3 length: 14; CDR3 protein: CASSLGRGGYEQFF; CDR3 DNA: TGTGCCAGCAGCTTGGGGCGGGGGGGCTATGAGCAGTTCTTC
clone size: many; J gene: TRBJ2-3; D gene: .; V gene: TRBV5-1; CDR3 length: 14; CDR3 protein: CASSLDRETDTQYF; CDR3 DNA: TGCGCCAGCAGCTTGGACAGGGAAACAGATACGCAGTATTTT
clone size: many; J gene: TRBJ2-2; D gene: TRBD1; V gene: TRBV7-9; CDR3 length: 14; CDR3 protein: CASSFGTATGELFF; CDR3 DNA: TGTGCCAGCAGCTTCGGGACAGCCACCGGGGAGCTGTTTTTT
clone size: many; J gene: TRBJ1-5; D gene: .; V gene: TRBV9; CDR3 length: 16; CDR3 protein: CASSVGAGLMVEPQHF; CDR3 DNA: TGTGCCAGCAGCGTAGGGGCAGGGTTGATGGTGGAGCCCCAGCATTTT
clone size: .; J gene: TRBJ2-1; D gene: TRBD2; V gene: TRBV20-1; CDR3 length: 15; CDR3 protein: CSAPPGLGVNNEQFF; CDR3 DNA: TGCAGTGCCCCACCGGGACTAGGAGTTAACAATGAGCAGTTCTTC
clone size: many; J gene: TRBJ2-5; D gene: .; V gene: TRBV7-2; CDR3 length: 14; CDR3 protein: CASSYSHMQETQYF; CDR3 DNA: TGTGCCAGCAGCTACAGTCACATGCAAGAGACCCAGTACTTC
clone size: many; J gene: TRBJ1-2; D gene: .; V gene: TRBV12-3/TRBV12-4; CDR3 length: 13; CDR3 protein: CASSLRRGYGYTF; CDR3 DNA: TGTGCCAGCAGTTTGCGGAGGGGCTATGGCTACACCTTC
clone size: medium-sized; J gene: TRBJ2-3; D gene: .; V gene: TRBV7-9; CDR3 length: 16; CDR3 protein: CASSLLTLVYTDTQYF; CDR3 DNA: TGTGCCAGCAGCTTACTGACACTCGTTTACACAGATACGCAGTATTTT
clone size: many; J gene: TRBJ1-6; D gene: .; V gene: TRBV11-2; CDR3 length: 15; CDR3 protein: CASSLVGRLNSPLHF; CDR3 DNA: TGTGCCAGCAGCTTAGTGGGCAGATTAAATTCACCCCTCCACTTT
clone size: .; J gene: TRBJ2-3; D gene: TRBD1; V gene: TRBV9; CDR3 length: 14; CDR3 protein: CASSGWGQGHTQYF; CDR3 DNA: TGTGCCAGCAGCGGGTGGGGACAGGGACATACGCAGTATTTT
clone size: .; J gene: TRBJ2-1; D gene: TRBD2; V gene: TRBV12-3/TRBV12-4; CDR3 length: 15; CDR3 protein: CASSGWTSGGNEQFF; CDR3 DNA: TGTGCCAGCAGTGGATGGACTAGCGGGGGCAATGAGCAGTTCTTC
clone size: many; J gene: TRBJ2-3; D gene: .; V gene: TRBV5-4; CDR3 length: 12; CDR3 protein: CASRSPSDTQYF; CDR3 DNA: TGTGCCAGCAGGTCCCCCTCAGATACGCAGTATTTT
clone size: many; J gene: TRBJ2-3; D gene: .; V gene: TRBV12-1; CDR3 length: 11; CDR3 protein: CASSWGDTQYF; CDR3 DNA: TGTGCCAGCAGCTGGGGGGATACGCAGTATTTT
clone size: many; J gene: TRBJ1-1; D gene: TRBD1; V gene: TRBV29-1; CDR3 length: 15; CDR3 protein: CSVEDEGRGVIEAFF; CDR3 DNA: TGCAGCGTTGAAGATGAGGGCAGGGGGGTAATTGAAGCTTTCTTT
clone size: many; J gene: TRBJ1-1; D gene: .; V gene: TRBV5-1; CDR3 length: 16; CDR3 protein: CASSLGAIGGSVNAFF; CDR3 DNA: TGCGCCAGCAGCTTGGGGGCGATCGGAGGCTCCGTGAATGCTTTCTTT
clone size: medium-sized; J gene: TRBJ1-2; D gene: .; V gene: TRBV11-2; CDR3 length: 14; CDR3 protein: CASSLVPGDGGYTF; CDR3 DNA: TGTGCCAGCAGCTTAGTCCCAGGGGATGGTGGCTACACCTTC
clone size: many; J gene: TRBJ2-5; D gene: .; V gene: TRBV7-9; CDR3 length: 14; CDR3 protein: CASSYWAVQETQYF; CDR3 DNA: TGTGCCAGCAGCTATTGGGCCGTGCAAGAGACCCAGTACTTC
clone size: medium-sized; J gene: TRBJ2-1; D gene: TRBD2; V gene: TRBV4-2; CDR3 length: 15; CDR3 protein: CASSQGASGGYEQFF; CDR3 DNA: TGTGCCAGCAGCCAAGGAGCTAGCGGGGGTTATGAGCAGTTCTTC
clone size: .; J gene: TRBJ2-1; D gene: .; V gene: TRBV12-3/TRBV12-4; CDR3 length: 12; CDR3 protein: CASSLGRPEEFF; CDR3 DNA: TGTGCCAGCAGTTTAGGCAGGCCAGAAGAGTTCTTC
clone size: medium-sized; J gene: TRBJ2-5; D gene: TRBD2; V gene: TRBV9; CDR3 length: 18; CDR3 protein: CASSVGASGGAGGETQYF; CDR3 DNA: TGTGCCAGCAGCGTAGGAGCTAGCGGGGGGGCCGGTGGAGAGACCCAGTACTTC
clone size: many; J gene: TRBJ1-1; D gene: TRBD1; V gene: TRBV5-1; CDR3 length: 15; CDR3 protein: CASSARQGRSTEAFF; CDR3 DNA: TGCGCCAGCAGCGCTAGACAGGGGAGGAGCACTGAAGCTTTCTTT
clone size: many; J gene: TRBJ2-5; D gene: .; V gene: TRBV27; CDR3 length: 14; CDR3 protein: CASSPRRGKETQYF; CDR3 DNA: TGTGCCAGCAGTCCCCGGCGGGGAAAAGAGACCCAGTACTTC
clone size: many; J gene: TRBJ1-1; D gene: .; V gene: TRBV7-2; CDR3 length: 16; CDR3 protein: CASSPRGTGMNTEAFF; CDR3 DNA: TGTGCCAGCAGCCCTCGGGGTACCGGGATGAACACTGAAGCTTTCTTT
clone size: many; J gene: TRBJ1-4; D gene: TRBD1; V gene: TRBV5-1; CDR3 length: 14; CDR3 protein: CASSLGSGGEKLFF; CDR3 DNA: TGCGCCAGCAGCTTGGGGTCAGGGGGAGAAAAACTGTTTTTT
clone size: medium-sized; J gene: TRBJ2-3; D gene: .; V gene: TRBV7-3; CDR3 length: 14; CDR3 protein: CASSLNGGTDTQYF; CDR3 DNA: TGTGCCAGCAGCTTAAATGGAGGCACAGATACGCAGTATTTT
clone size: medium-sized; J gene: TRBJ2-1; D gene: TRBD2; V gene: TRBV20-1; CDR3 length: 16; CDR3 protein: CSARGSSGETYNEQFF; CDR3 DNA: TGCAGTGCTAGAGGTTCTAGCGGGGAGACCTACAATGAGCAGTTCTTC
clone size: medium-sized; J gene: TRBJ2-5; D gene: TRBD1; V gene: TRBV10-3; CDR3 length: 14; CDR3 protein: CATLMTGETETQYF; CDR3 DNA: TGTGCCACTTTGATGACAGGGGAAACAGAGACCCAGTACTTC
clone size: many; J gene: TRBJ1-2; D gene: .; V gene: TRBV14; CDR3 length: 13; CDR3 protein: CASSRRKNYGYTF; CDR3 DNA: TGTGCCAGCAGCCGACGGAAAAACTATGGCTACACCTTC
clone size: many; J gene: TRBJ1-4; D gene: TRBD1; V gene: TRBV7-2; CDR3 length: 16; CDR3 protein: CASSLQGGGMVEKLFF; CDR3 DNA: TGTGCCAGCAGCTTGCAAGGGGGCGGGATGGTTGAAAAACTGTTTTTT
clone size: medium-sized; J gene: TRBJ1-1; D gene: .; V gene: TRBV11-2; CDR3 length: 16; CDR3 protein: CASSLEFGKMNTEAFF; CDR3 DNA: TGTGCCAGCAGCTTAGAGTTTGGAAAAATGAACACTGAAGCTTTCTTT
clone size: many; J gene: TRBJ2-3; D gene: .; V gene: TRBV11-1; CDR3 length: 15; CDR3 protein: CASSLLKGPADTQYF; CDR3 DNA: TGTGCCAGCAGCTTACTAAAAGGCCCGGCAGATACGCAGTATTTT
clone size: many; J gene: TRBJ2-7; D gene: .; V gene: TRBV3-2; CDR3 length: 12; CDR3 protein: CASSQVLREQYF; CDR3 DNA: TGTGCCAGCAGCCAAGTGTTACGCGAGCAGTACTTC
clone size: many; J gene: TRBJ1-1; D gene: .; V gene: TRBV7-2; CDR3 length: 14; CDR3 protein: CASSLQATLGEAFF; CDR3 DNA: TGTGCCAGCAGCTTACAGGCTACCCTTGGCGAAGCTTTCTTT
clone size: many; J gene: TRBJ1-1; D gene: TRBD1; V gene: TRBV30; CDR3 length: 13; CDR3 protein: CAWSKARGTEAFF; CDR3 DNA: TGTGCCTGGAGTAAGGCCAGGGGGACTGAAGCTTTCTTT
clone size: many; J gene: TRBJ2-1; D gene: .; V gene: TRBV28; CDR3 length: 11; CDR3 protein: CASSLGGAKFF; CDR3 DNA: TGTGCCAGCAGTTTGGGCGGGGCCAAGTTCTTC
clone size: many; J gene: TRBJ1-1; D gene: .; V gene: TRBV5-4; CDR3 length: 16; CDR3 protein: CASSRFDRVTNTEAFF; CDR3 DNA: TGTGCCAGCAGCCGTTTCGACCGCGTTACGAACACTGAAGCTTTCTTT
clone size: medium-sized; J gene: TRBJ2-7; D gene: .; V gene: TRBV12-3/TRBV12-4; CDR3 length: 14; CDR3 protein: CASSPRLNSYEQYF; CDR3 DNA: TGTGCCAGCAGCCCCCGACTAAACTCCTACGAGCAGTACTTC
clone size: many; J gene: TRBJ1-5; D gene: .; V gene: TRBV6-1; CDR3 length: 13; CDR3 protein: CASLVRPGQPQHF; CDR3 DNA: TGTGCCAGCCTCGTTAGACCCGGGCAGCCCCAGCATTTT
clone size: many; J gene: TRBJ1-5; D gene: TRBD1; V gene: TRBV7-8; CDR3 length: 18; CDR3 protein: CASSPDRGTRYSNQPQHF; CDR3 DNA: TGTGCCAGCAGCCCCGACAGGGGGACCAGATATAGCAATCAGCCCCAGCATTTT
clone size: many; J gene: TRBJ1-1; D gene: TRBD1; V gene: TRBV10-3; CDR3 length: 15; CDR3 protein: CAISEPGQGGTEAFF; CDR3 DNA: TGTGCCATCAGTGAGCCGGGACAGGGGGGCACTGAAGCTTTCTTT
clone size: many; J gene: TRBJ2-2; D gene: .; V gene: TRBV4-3; CDR3 length: 13; CDR3 protein: CASSRGADRELFF; CDR3 DNA: TGCGCCAGCAGCCGCGGTGCGGATAGGGAGCTGTTTTTT
clone size: many; J gene: TRBJ2-2; D gene: .; V gene: TRBV11-2; CDR3 length: 15; CDR3 protein: CASSLDTANTGELFF; CDR3 DNA: TGTGCCAGCAGCTTAGATACAGCGAACACCGGGGAGCTGTTTTTT
clone size: many; J gene: TRBJ2-7; D gene: .; V gene: TRBV30; CDR3 length: 12; CDR3 protein: CALRVQRVYTHF; CDR3 DNA: TGTGCCCTTCGAGTGCAGCGAGTTTATACCCACTTC
clone size: many; J gene: TRBJ1-2; D gene: .; V gene: TRBV7-9; CDR3 length: 12; CDR3 protein: CASSPEGTGESF; CDR3 DNA: TGTGCCAGCAGCCCTGAAGGTACAGGAGAAAGCTTC
clone size: many; J gene: TRBJ2-3; D gene: .; V gene: TRBV4-2; CDR3 length: 13; CDR3 protein: CASSQLATDTQYF; CDR3 DNA: TGTGCCAGCAGCCAGCTCGCCACAGATACGCAGTATTTT
clone size: medium-sized; J gene: TRBJ1-3; D gene: .; V gene: TRBV7-3; CDR3 length: 13; CDR3 protein: CASSLVDGDTIYF; CDR3 DNA: TGTGCCAGCAGCTTAGTAGACGGGGACACCATATATTTT
clone size: many; J gene: TRBJ2-1; D gene: .; V gene: TRBV20-1; CDR3 length: 11; CDR3 protein: CSAGGPGEQFF; CDR3 DNA: TGCAGTGCGGGGGGGCCGGGTGAGCAGTTCTTC